These 10 T cell receptor beta chains originate from one sample sequenced in a study of shared clonotypes between healthy human individuals. TCRdb keeps only in-frame clones here, not all; method: immunoSEQ multiplex PCR. The data contain about 2 million clones, roughly 94% of them singletons. Sample: naive CD4+ T cells sorted from blood. Subset of the sample: CD45RA+ positively selected. The source is a young man in good health.

The chain recombines TRBV30 with TRBJ2-7, with TRBD2 matching 10 bases. This CDR3 is built from 14 residues. Trimming at V came to 7 bases and at J to 2 bases, leaving 8 bases not matched to a gene. Germline CDR1 GTSNPN, CDR2 SVGIG (reference sequence). CDR3 nucleotides: TGTGCCTTTGGGGTAGCGGGAGGCCCCTACGAGCAGTACTTC. It encodes CAFGVAGGPYEQYF. The full variable domain, rest sourced from reference TRBV30 and TRBJ2-7, is SQTIHQWPATLVQPVGSPLSLECTVEGTSNPNLYWYRQAAGRGLQLLFYSVGIGQISSEVPQNLSASRPQDRQFILSSKKLLLSDSGFYLCAFGVAGGPYEQYFGPGTRLTVT.

This clone showed up just once. Within the sample, other DNA sequences also encode this same CDR3. The chain is built from TRBV18 and TRBJ1-5; a possible D gene is TRBD1 (5 bases). CDR1 KGHSH and CDR2 LQKENI come from the germline V gene. The CDR3 is 15 residues long. V lost 6 bases to trimming and J lost 0 bases, with 12 bases between them. The CDR3 DNA follows: TGTGCCAGCTCCCCCACGGGGCTTAGCAATCAGCCCCAGCATTTT. This gives the protein CASSPTGLSNQPQHF. Combining the CDR3 with reference TRBV18 and TRBJ1-5 gives the whole variable domain NAGVMQNPRHLVRRRGQEARLRCSPMKGHSHVYWYRQLPEEGLKFMVYLQKENIIDESGMPKERFSAEFPKEGPSILRIQQVVRGDSAAYFCASSPTGLSNQPQHFGDGTRLSIL.

About this clone: Other DNA variants within this sample encode the same CDR3. The rearrangement uses TRBV28 and TRBJ2-5; unclear D gene. The V end lost 6 bases, the J end lost 2 bases, and 4 bases lay between the germline ends. Germline assignment: CDR1 MDHEN and CDR2 SYDVKM. The length of the CDR3 is 11 residues. This CDR3 is CASSRQETQYF. The CDR3 DNA reads TGTGCCAGCAGCCGACAAGAGACCCAGTACTTC.

The gene calls are TRBV5-1 and TRBJ1-4; no reliable D call. Germline values: CDR1 SGHRS, CDR2 YFSETQ. Trimming cost V 1 base and J 4 bases, with 11 bases left between them. The CDR3 runs to 15 residues. CDR3 residues: CASSLTGTDNEKLFF. CDR3 nucleotide sequence: TGCGCCAGCAGCTTGACGGGAACGGATAATGAAAAACTGTTTTTT.

The chain joins TRBV30 to TRBJ1-3, with no clear D. The CDR3 extends over 14 amino acids. Trimming removed 0 bases from V and 8 bases from J, with 14 bases in between. The V gene's germline CDR1 is GTSNPN and CDR2 SVGIG (reference sequence). The DNA of the CDR3 is TGTGCCTGGAGTGTACGCCTAAGGATGGACACCATATATTTT. Translating gives CAWSVRLRMDTIYF.

The CDR3: CASSSPTQTQHF. DNA for the CDR3: TGTGCCAGCAGTTCGCCGACCCAGACCCAGCATTTT. The chain is built from TRBV6-6 and TRBJ1-5; no firm D call. V was cut by 4 bases and J by 11 bases, with 12 bases left in between. The CDR3 has 12 residues. Germline V CDR1 and CDR2: MNHNY, SVGAGI (reference sequence).

This chain connects TRBV10-2 to TRBJ2-3; 9 positions agree with TRBD2. This CDR3 region has 17 residues. CDR1 WSHSY and CDR2 SAAADI come from the germline V gene. Trimming cost V 6 bases and J 2 bases; bases outside gene matches: 12. CDR3 region: CASSRLAERASTDTQYF. CDR3 nucleotides: TGCGCCAGCAGCAGACTAGCGGAGAGGGCCTCCACAGATACGCAGTATTTT.

CDR3 DNA sequence: TGTGCCAGCAGCCAAGATCCGCGCGAGCAGTACTTC. It translates to CASSQDPREQYF. The rearrangement joins TRBV14 to TRBJ2-7; D is unresolved. Germline V CDR1 and CDR2: SGHDN, FVKESK. CDR3 length: 12 amino acids. V was shortened by 0 bases and J by 6 bases, with 6 bases between the two germline ends.

The genes are TRBV29-1 and TRBJ2-1; D is uncertain. Trimming took 6 bases from V and 5 from J, leaving 14 bases between them. Germline CDR1 SQVTM, CDR2 ANQGSEA. This CDR3 region has 13 residues. CDR3 nucleotides: TGCAGCGTCCCTCTTGGTATCCACAATGAGCAGTTCTTC. It codes for CSVPLGIHNEQFF.

V and J are TRBV6-6 and TRBJ2-2; TRBD2 matches 13 bases. CDR1 is MNHNY and CDR2 is SVGAGI in the germline V gene (reference sequence). There are 16 residues in the CDR3. Unmatched junction bases numbered 6, after V lost 4 bases and J lost 7 bases. This CDR3 is CASSLLAGGPGGELFF. CDR3 coding DNA: TGTGCCAGCAGTTTACTAGCGGGAGGGCCCGGCGGGGAGCTGTTTTTT.